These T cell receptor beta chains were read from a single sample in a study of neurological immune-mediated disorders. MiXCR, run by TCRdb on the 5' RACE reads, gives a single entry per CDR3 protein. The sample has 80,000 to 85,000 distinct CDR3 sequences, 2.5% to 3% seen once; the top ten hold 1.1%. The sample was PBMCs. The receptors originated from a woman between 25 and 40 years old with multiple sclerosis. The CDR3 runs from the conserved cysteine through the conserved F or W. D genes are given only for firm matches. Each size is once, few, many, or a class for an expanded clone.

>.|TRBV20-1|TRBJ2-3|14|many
TGCAGTGCTAGACGAAGCGGCGGAGTGGATACGCAGTATTTT
CSARRSGGVDTQYF
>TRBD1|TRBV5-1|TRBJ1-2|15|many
TGCGCCAGCAGAGTAGACAGGGCCATGAGCTATGGCTACACCTTC
CASRVDRAMSYGYTF
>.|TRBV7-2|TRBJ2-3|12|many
TGTGCCAGCAGCCGCCACGGAGATACGCAGTATTTT
CASSRHGDTQYF
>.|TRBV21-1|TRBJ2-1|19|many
TGTGCCAGCAGCAAAGCGCTTTCTTTTAGGCGGGAGCCGTACAATGAGCAGTTCTTC
CASSKALSFRREPYNEQFF
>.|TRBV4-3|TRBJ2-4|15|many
TGCGCCAGCAGCCAAGAGAAGACAACGGGGCACATTCAGTACTTC
CASSQEKTTGHIQYF
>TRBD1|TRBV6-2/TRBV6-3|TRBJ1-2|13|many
TGTGCCAGCAGATACGGACAGGCGCATGGCTACACCTTC
CASRYGQAHGYTF
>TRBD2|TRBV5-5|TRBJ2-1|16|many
TGTGCCAGCAGCTTGCTGCTAGCGGGATCCTACAATGAGCAGTTCTTC
CASSLLLAGSYNEQFF
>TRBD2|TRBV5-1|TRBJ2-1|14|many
TGCGCCAGCAGCTCCCGGACTAGCGTCGGAGAGCAGTTCTTC
CASSSRTSVGEQFF
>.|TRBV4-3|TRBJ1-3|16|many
TGCGCCAGCAGCTTCCGGACAACCAGGTCTGGAAACACCATATATTTT
CASSFRTTRSGNTIYF
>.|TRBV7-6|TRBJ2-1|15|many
TGTGCCAGCAGCTTAATTGGTAGCTCCTACAATGAGCAGTTCTTC
CASSLIGSSYNEQFF